The entry below gives a single T cell receptor beta chain sequence along with its context. Its antigen is undetermined. This record comes from a study of blood T cells in healthy people across ages. Study-level findings and limits: Estimates of diversity drawn from one million T cells were considered underestimates. Comparison with aged donors showed that long-lived donors had more naive CD4+ cells and higher diversity.

A second PCR of about 7 to 12 cycles used a sample-barcoded 5' primer and a J-beta primer mix. TCRdb fed the 5' RACE reads into MiXCR, producing one record per CDR3 protein. The sample comprises over a million distinct CDR3 sequences, 55% to 75% of which are singletons, and over 5% rests with the top ten. Germline CDR1 WNHNN, CDR2 SYGVQD (reference sequence). V gave up 3 bases and J gave up 0 bases; unmatched junction bases: 6. The CDR3 has 17 residues. The TCR sequence derives from a young man in good health. Sequencing used blood. The chain is built from TRBV10-1 and TRBJ2-3; the match to TRBD2 covers 10 bases. The CDR3 DNA reads TGCGCCAGCAGTGACAAGCTAGCGGGAGATAGCACAGATACGCAGTATTTT. Amino acids: CASSDKLAGDSTDTQYF.